These T cell receptor beta chains were read from a single sample in a study of Ad26.COV2.S vaccination and SARS-CoV-2 variants. Method: immunoSEQ multiplex PCR; TCRdb's copy keeps in-frame clones and lacks some. The repertoire includes about 280,000 clones, 80% to 90% of them detected once, and about 3.6% sits in the top ten. The material sequenced was peripheral blood, taken in a trial of Ad26.COV2.S vaccine versus placebo. These TCRs come from a person between 18 and 65 years old who received the Ad26.COV2.S COVID-19 vaccine or a placebo. Both conserved end residues are part of each CDR3. Each record gives: D gene, clone size, J gene, V gene, CDR3 protein, CDR3 DNA. A D gene is named only where the DNA matches it firmly. Not every row has a clone size; where given, it reads once, few, many or a size class.

d_gene: -
abundance: -
j_gene: TRBJ1-1
v_gene: TRBV4-3
CDR3aa: CASSQDGVRTEAFF
CDR3nt: TGCGCCAGCAGCCAAGATGGGGTACGCACTGAAGCTTTCTTT

d_gene: -
abundance: -
j_gene: TRBJ1-5
v_gene: TRBV19
CDR3aa: CASSGLGGYVNQPQHF
CDR3nt: TGTGCCAGTAGTGGTCTGGGGGGCTATGTCAATCAGCCCCAGCATTTT

d_gene: -
abundance: -
j_gene: TRBJ2-7
v_gene: TRBV7-2
CDR3aa: CASRLGPGPYEQYF
CDR3nt: TGTGCCAGCAGACTAGGACCTGGCCCCTACGAGCAGTACTTC

d_gene: -
abundance: -
j_gene: TRBJ1-5
v_gene: TRBV27
CDR3aa: CASSLRVGNQPQHF
CDR3nt: TGTGCCAGCAGTTTACGAGTTGGCAATCAGCCCCAGCATTTT

d_gene: TRBD1
abundance: once
j_gene: TRBJ1-4
v_gene: TRBV7-9
CDR3aa: CASSLDRGGEKLFF
CDR3nt: TGTGCCAGCAGCTTAGACAGGGGAGGTGAAAAACTGTTTTTT

d_gene: -
abundance: -
j_gene: TRBJ2-2
v_gene: TRBV11-2
CDR3aa: CASLTGANTGELFF
CDR3nt: TGTGCCAGCCTCACGGGGGCGAACACCGGGGAGCTGTTTTTT

d_gene: TRBD1
abundance: -
j_gene: TRBJ1-2
v_gene: TRBV5-4
CDR3aa: CASSSGQTNYGYTF
CDR3nt: TGTGCCAGCAGCTCGGGACAGACTAACTATGGCTACACCTTC

d_gene: -
abundance: -
j_gene: TRBJ1-2
v_gene: TRBV7-2
CDR3aa: CASSPGPDSYGYTF
CDR3nt: TGTGCCAGCAGCCCTGGACCCGACAGCTATGGCTACACCTTC

d_gene: TRBD1
abundance: -
j_gene: TRBJ2-5
v_gene: TRBV9
CDR3aa: CASSVGGQGGETQYF
CDR3nt: TGTGCCAGCAGCGTAGGGGGACAGGGGGGAGAGACCCAGTACTTC

d_gene: -
abundance: -
j_gene: TRBJ1-1
v_gene: TRBV30
CDR3aa: CAWSGNGLEAFF
CDR3nt: TGTGCCTGGAGTGGGAACGGCTTAGAAGCTTTCTTT

d_gene: -
abundance: -
j_gene: TRBJ2-7
v_gene: TRBV11-2
CDR3aa: CASSLGGWSSDEQYF
CDR3nt: TGTGCCAGCAGCCTCGGTGGGTGGAGTTCCGACGAGCAGTACTTC

d_gene: TRBD1
abundance: -
j_gene: TRBJ2-7
v_gene: TRBV29-1
CDR3aa: CSVGPGQGTYEQYF
CDR3nt: TGCAGCGTTGGACCGGGACAGGGGACCTACGAGCAGTACTTC

d_gene: -
abundance: -
j_gene: TRBJ2-7
v_gene: TRBV28
CDR3aa: CASSIGVRGLSYEQYF
CDR3nt: TGTGCCAGCAGTATCGGGGTGAGGGGCCTCTCCTACGAGCAGTACTTC

d_gene: -
abundance: -
j_gene: TRBJ1-2
v_gene: TRBV5-1
CDR3aa: CASSLSGYGYTF
CDR3nt: TGCGCCAGCAGCTTATCTGGCTATGGCTACACCTTC

d_gene: -
abundance: once
j_gene: TRBJ2-1
v_gene: TRBV28
CDR3aa: CASSLGSLAVGYNEQFF
CDR3nt: TGTGCCAGCAGTTTGGGGTCCTTGGCGGTGGGTTACAATGAGCAGTTCTTC

d_gene: -
abundance: -
j_gene: TRBJ1-2
v_gene: TRBV7-9
CDR3aa: CASSNRGPANDRGYTF
CDR3nt: TGTGCCAGCAGCAACCGGGGTCCAGCCAACGATCGTGGCTACACCTTC

d_gene: TRBD1
abundance: -
j_gene: TRBJ2-7
v_gene: TRBV4-1
CDR3aa: CASSQPGQTYEQYF
CDR3nt: TGCGCCAGCAGCCAGCCGGGACAGACCTACGAGCAGTACTTC

d_gene: TRBD1
abundance: -
j_gene: TRBJ2-2
v_gene: TRBV9
CDR3aa: CASSPTGMTGTGELFF
CDR3nt: TGTGCCAGCAGCCCCACCGGAATGACAGGGACCGGGGAGCTGTTTTTT

d_gene: -
abundance: -
j_gene: TRBJ2-5
v_gene: TRBV7-2
CDR3aa: CASSFTAGETQYF
CDR3nt: TGTGCCAGCAGCTTTACAGCTGGGGAGACCCAGTACTTC

d_gene: TRBD1
abundance: -
j_gene: TRBJ1-6
v_gene: TRBV5-5
CDR3aa: CASSLGTVNNSPLHF
CDR3nt: TGTGCCAGCAGCTTAGGGACAGTTAATAATTCACCCCTCCACTTT

d_gene: -
abundance: -
j_gene: TRBJ2-1
v_gene: TRBV4-1
CDR3aa: CASSPPGDTEQFF
CDR3nt: TGCGCCAGCAGCCCACCAGGCGATACTGAGCAGTTCTTC

d_gene: -
abundance: -
j_gene: TRBJ1-2
v_gene: TRBV18
CDR3aa: CASSAGTQQRGYTF
CDR3nt: TGTGCCAGCTCGGCCGGGACGCAGCAGAGGGGCTACACCTTC

d_gene: -
abundance: -
j_gene: TRBJ1-2
v_gene: TRBV5-6
CDR3aa: CASSLGTVYGYTF
CDR3nt: TGTGCCAGCAGCTTGGGGACGGTTTATGGCTACACCTTC

d_gene: TRBD1
abundance: -
j_gene: TRBJ1-2
v_gene: TRBV2
CDR3aa: CASIGTDRGYGYTF
CDR3nt: TGTGCCAGCATCGGAACCGACAGGGGGTATGGCTACACCTTC

d_gene: TRBD2
abundance: -
j_gene: TRBJ2-5
v_gene: TRBV5-1
CDR3aa: CASTGLAGGPETQYF
CDR3nt: TGCGCCAGCACCGGACTAGCGGGAGGGCCAGAGACCCAGTACTTC

d_gene: -
abundance: -
j_gene: TRBJ1-1
v_gene: TRBV6-5
CDR3aa: CASRIQENTEAFF
CDR3nt: TGTGCCAGCAGGATACAGGAGAACACTGAAGCTTTCTTT

d_gene: -
abundance: -
j_gene: TRBJ2-7
v_gene: TRBV6-2/TRBV6-3
CDR3aa: CASSYIGLYPYEQYF
CDR3nt: TGTGCCAGCAGTTACATCGGGCTATACCCCTACGAGCAGTACTTC

d_gene: TRBD2
abundance: once
j_gene: TRBJ2-5
v_gene: TRBV5-1
CDR3aa: CASSERRPSGALGTQYF
CDR3nt: TGCGCCAGCAGCGAAAGGAGGCCTAGCGGGGCGCTTGGGACCCAGTACTTC

d_gene: TRBD1
abundance: -
j_gene: TRBJ2-3
v_gene: TRBV10-3
CDR3aa: CAISPGQGVADTQYF
CDR3nt: TGTGCCATCAGTCCGGGACAGGGGGTCGCAGATACGCAGTATTTT

d_gene: -
abundance: once
j_gene: TRBJ1-5
v_gene: TRBV5-1
CDR3aa: CASSPDGISNQPQHF
CDR3nt: TGCGCCAGCAGCCCCGACGGGATCAGCAATCAGCCCCAGCATTTT

d_gene: -
abundance: -
j_gene: TRBJ1-5
v_gene: TRBV7-2
CDR3aa: CASSYVGGSSQPQHF
CDR3nt: TGTGCCAGCAGCTACGTGGGCGGGTCTAGTCAGCCCCAGCATTTT

d_gene: TRBD1
abundance: -
j_gene: TRBJ1-2
v_gene: TRBV7-6
CDR3aa: CASSPDRGSGYTF
CDR3nt: TGTGCCAGCAGCCCCGACAGGGGATCTGGCTACACCTTC

d_gene: TRBD2
abundance: -
j_gene: TRBJ2-5
v_gene: TRBV2
CDR3aa: CASTSGAQETQYF
CDR3nt: TGTGCCAGCACGAGCGGGGCCCAAGAGACCCAGTACTTC

d_gene: -
abundance: few
j_gene: TRBJ2-7
v_gene: TRBV19
CDR3aa: CASSSQLTYEQYF
CDR3nt: TGTGCCAGTAGTAGCCAACTAACCTACGAGCAGTACTTC

d_gene: TRBD1
abundance: -
j_gene: TRBJ2-5
v_gene: TRBV5-8
CDR3aa: CASSFWAGGGETQYF
CDR3nt: TGTGCCAGCAGCTTCTGGGCAGGGGGCGGTGAGACCCAGTACTTC

d_gene: TRBD1
abundance: -
j_gene: TRBJ2-2
v_gene: TRBV6-6
CDR3aa: CASSSSGGGELFF
CDR3nt: TGTGCCAGCAGTTCTTCAGGGGGCGGGGAGCTGTTTTTT

d_gene: TRBD1
abundance: -
j_gene: TRBJ1-1
v_gene: TRBV5-4
CDR3aa: CASYRGGGETEAFF
CDR3nt: TGTGCCAGCTACAGGGGGGGCGGGGAAACTGAAGCTTTCTTT